The sequence of this TCR beta chain was determined in a study of graft-versus-host responses after intestinal transplantation. Study at large: Recipients received multivisceral, liver-intestinal, or isolated intestinal transplants. Recipients across the board were started on anti-thymocyte globulin induction, then kept on tacrolimus and steroids for about 3 years. General study points: Ileal or blood samples showed some GvH clones first, and such clones were also found in recipient marrow. GvH clone levels peaked in circulation, and this peak was associated with early post-transplant HvG declines.

The method was immunoSEQ multiplex PCR; TCRdb's version includes in-frame clones alone and lacks a portion of them. The sample holds about 92,000 clones, about 90% seen once. Concerning this clone itself: What it recognizes is unknown.

The specimen comprised unstimulated CD8+ T cells sorted from spleen or lymph node cells, sampled before intestinal transplant. The origin of this receptor is a human donor who received an intestinal transplant.

The CDR3 loop is CASSLGTTQYF. CDR3 nucleotide sequence: TGTGCCAGCAGTTTAGGAACTACGCAGTATTTT. V usage is TRBV27 and J usage is TRBJ2-3; D is undetermined. This CDR3 region has 11 residues. Germline V gene lookup returns CDR1 MNHEY and CDR2 SMNVEV (reference sequence). V lost 2 bases and J lost 8, with 5 bases in between.